Shown below are 32 T cell receptor beta chains from a single sample sequenced in a study of shared clonotypes between healthy human individuals (dated by TCRdb to 2020 to 2021). Receptor amplification or capture employed the immunoSEQ multiplex PCR assay. The source is immuneACCESS, and TCRdb retained only in-frame sequences with V and J called. Part of the clones is not carried over; for the studies checked, unresolved V genes explain less than half of this, and the remainder is unexplained. For this sample there are 1.5 million to 2.5 million clones; about 95% appear just once. Around 1% of the sample goes to the ten largest clones. CD8 naive samples were obtained by positive selection for CCR7 among CD45RO-negative cells, yielding a CD45RA+CCR7+ population from which TemRA cells were excluded. Sequencing was carried out using naive CD8+ T cells sorted from blood. The cell subset or site label here, explained by the study, means: CD45RA+CCR7+. These receptors came from a man between 18 and 35 years old in good health.

Written as DNA, the CDR3 is TGTGCCAGTAGTGCGCGGTGGCGAGAGACCCAGTACTTC. As protein: CASSARWRETQYF. The chain links TRBV19 to TRBJ2-5; D not certain. This CDR3 spans 13 amino acids. The germline gives CDR1 LNHDA, CDR2 SQIVND (reference sequence). V lost 5 bases to trimming and J lost 4 bases, with 11 bases between them.

DNA for the CDR3: TGTGCCAGCAGTCAAACGGGCAGCACAGATACGCAGTATTTT. Protein product: CASSQTGSTDTQYF. The chain is built from TRBV6-6 and TRBJ2-3; D is uncertain. This CDR3 region has 14 residues. The V end was cut by 5 bases, the J end by 0 bases, with 9 bases between. The germline gives CDR1 MNHNY, CDR2 SVGAGI (reference sequence).

The chain links TRBV9 to TRBJ2-3; no clear D. Germline CDR1 and CDR2: SGDLS and YYNGEE. The CDR3 has 12 residues. V was shortened by 4 bases and J by 2 bases, with 5 bases between the two germline ends. DNA of the CDR3: TGTGCCAGCAGCTCCAACACAGATACGCAGTATTTT. Its protein product is CASSSNTDTQYF.

This clone was observed a single time. The sample contains more than one DNA sequence encoding this CDR3. The DNA of the CDR3 is TGTGCCAGTAGTATCGGACTAGCTTACGAGCAGTACTTC. Translation: CASSIGLAYEQYF. The chain couples TRBV19 to TRBJ2-7; 8 bases are a match to TRBD2. J gave up 4 bases and V 3 bases, and 2 bases lay outside the gene matches. Germline loops: CDR1 LNHDA, CDR2 SQIVND (reference sequence). This CDR3 is 13 amino acids long.

The chain has TRBV30 and TRBJ1-1; perhaps TRBD1 as D (6 bases). Germline V gene data show CDR1 as GTSNPN and CDR2 as SVGIG (reference sequence). This CDR3 has 14 amino acids. Trimming cost V 3 bases and J 3 bases, with 14 bases left between them. CDR3 nucleotides: TGTGCCTGGAGGTCGTCGGGACATGACACTGAAGCTTTCTTT. Amino acid sequence: CAWRSSGHDTEAFF.

J is TRBJ1-1 and V is TRBV6-5; TRBD1 might be the D (5 bases). V dropped 0 bases and J dropped 6 bases, with 11 bases sitting between them. The CDR3 has 14 residues. Germline CDR1 is MNHEY and CDR2 is SVGAGI. This CDR3 is CASSYSGGEAEAFF. The DNA for the CDR3 is TGTGCCAGCAGTTACTCTGGGGGGGAAGCTGAAGCTTTCTTT.

On this clone itself: The sample holds other DNA sequences that translate to the same CDR3. This chain links TRBV2 with TRBJ2-3, with 7 bases that match TRBD1. V trimming: 3 bases; J trimming: 0 bases; junction bases outside the gene matches: 6. Germline loops: CDR1 SNHLY, CDR2 FYNNEI. This CDR3 spans 16 amino acids. This chain's CDR3 is CASSEAAGGSTDTQYF. In DNA, the CDR3 is TGTGCCAGCAGTGAGGCGGCAGGGGGAAGCACAGATACGCAGTATTTT.

This CDR3 is CASSFWGEEETQYF. CDR3 DNA sequence: TGTGCCAGCAGCTTTTGGGGGGAGGAAGAGACCCAGTACTTC. The rearrangement joins TRBV11-1 to TRBJ2-5; possibly TRBD2 for D (6 bases). Germline V gives CDR1 SGHAT, CDR2 FQDESV (reference sequence). Trimming left V 3 bases short and J 3 bases short, with 11 bases between. CDR3 length: 14 residues. Supplemented by reference TRBV11-1 and TRBJ2-5, the full variable domain reads EAEVAQSPRYKITEKSQAVAFWCDPISGHATLYWYRQILGQGPELLVQFQDESVVDDSQLPKDRFSAERLKGVDSTLKIQPAELGDSAMYLCASSFWGEEETQYFGPGTRLLVL.

The chain carries TRBV29-1 and TRBJ1-4; D is unclear. This CDR3 contains 13 residues. CDR1 is SQVTM and CDR2 is ANQGSEA in the germline V gene. The V end was cut by 3 bases, the J end by 7 bases, with 12 bases between. The DNA for the CDR3 is TGCAGCGTTGATCTCGGGTTCGGTGAAAAACTGTTTTTT. This encodes CSVDLGFGEKLFF.

The V gene is TRBV28, the J gene TRBJ1-5; D is perhaps TRBD1 (5 bases). Germline CDR1 is MDHEN and CDR2 is SYDVKM. Trimming removed 6 bases from V and 2 bases from J, with 11 bases in between. The CDR3 spans 14 residues. The CDR3 sequence is CASRSGMGNQPQHF. In DNA, the CDR3 is TGTGCCAGCAGGTCAGGGATGGGCAATCAGCCCCAGCATTTT.

Regarding this clone: Other DNA sequences in the same sample also yield this CDR3. The J gene is TRBJ1-1, the V gene TRBV27; D call uncertain. This CDR3 is built from 12 residues. Germline V gene sequence: CDR1 MNHEY, CDR2 SMNVEV (reference sequence). V gave up 3 bases and J gave up 7 bases, with 9 bases separating them. CDR3 DNA sequence: TGTGCCAGCAGTTTCGGTGGACGTGAAGCTTTCTTT. Its protein is CASSFGGREAFF.

This clone was observed a single time. The genes are TRBV27 and TRBJ1-6; D not certain. The germline CDR1 and CDR2 sequences are MNHEY and SMNVEV (reference sequence). Trimming removed 5 bases from V and 6 bases from J, with 17 bases in between. This CDR3 contains 16 residues. The CDR3 sequence: CASSPLGGSPNSPLHF. CDR3 bases: TGTGCCAGCAGTCCTCTGGGAGGAAGCCCTAATTCACCCCTCCACTTT.

This clone has a handful of counts. The genes are TRBV7-8 and TRBJ1-5; a possible D gene is TRBD1 (5 bases). CDR1 is SGHVS, CDR2 FQNEAQ, per germline. Deletions cut 5 bases from V and 3 bases from J, with 14 bases between. CDR3 length: 15 residues. CDR3 sequence reads: CASSLAGTYNQPQHF. The DNA of the CDR3 is TGTGCCAGCAGCCTCGCCGGGACTTACAATCAGCCCCAGCATTTT.

As to this clone: The sample contains more than one DNA sequence encoding this CDR3. The CDR3, as DNA: TGTGCCAGCAGTAGGAGCTACGAGCAGTACTTC. Amino acid sequence: CASSRSYEQYF. This chain uses TRBV14 with TRBJ2-7; D is unclear. The CDR3 is 11 residues long. CDR1 and CDR2 from the germline V gene are SGHDN and FVKESK. Trimming took off 6 bases at V and 3 bases at J, with 6 bases between the two ends.

J is TRBJ1-1 and V is TRBV7-2; D might be TRBD1 (6 bases). The CDR3 spans 14 residues. Germline lookup yields CDR1 SGHTA and CDR2 FQGNSA. Deletions cut 9 bases from V and 3 bases from J, with 17 bases between. The CDR3 DNA reads as TGTGCCAGTTCACAGGGCCTTTGGGACACTGAAGCTTTCTTT. It is translated as CASSQGLWDTEAFF.

The chain recombines TRBV11-2 with TRBJ2-2, with D maybe TRBD1 (6 bases). V lost 5 bases, J lost 4 bases, and 11 bases lay in between. Per germline, CDR1 SGHAT and CDR2 FQNNGV. CDR3 length equals 14 residues. This CDR3 is CASSLPRGTGELFF. The CDR3 DNA reads TGTGCCAGCAGCCTCCCCAGGGGCACCGGGGAGCTGTTTTTT. Combining the CDR3 with reference TRBV11-2 and TRBJ2-2 gives the whole variable domain EAGVAQSPRYKIIEKRQSVAFWCNPISGHATLYWYQQILGQGPKLLIQFQNNGVVDDSQLPKDRFSAERLKGVDSTLKIQPAKLEDSAVYLCASSLPRGTGELFFGEGSRLTVL.

The V gene is TRBV7-9, the J gene TRBJ1-1; no definite D call. Germline CDR1 is SEHNR and CDR2 is FQNEAQ (reference sequence). Trimming removed 7 bases at V and 1 base at J, with 10 bases between. CDR3 size: 13 residues. The CDR3 region has the DNA TGTGCCAGCAACCCCGTCAAGAACACTGAAGCTTTCTTT. Translation: CASNPVKNTEAFF.

This clone is a singleton in its sample. Other DNA sequences in this sample translate to the same CDR3. The chain has TRBV4-3 and TRBJ2-7; D is uncertain. The V end was cut by 0 bases, the J end by 0 bases, with 9 bases between. The CDR3 is made up of 15 amino acids. The germline gives CDR1 LGHNA, CDR2 YSLEER. The CDR3: CASSQDLAGSYEQYF. CDR3 bases: TGCGCCAGCAGCCAAGATTTGGCAGGCTCCTACGAGCAGTACTTC.

Regarding this clone: In the same sample, other DNA sequences code for this CDR3. V gene TRBV5-6 combines with J gene TRBJ1-1; TRBD1 aligns across 9 bases. Trimming at V came to 4 bases and at J to 4 bases, leaving 5 bases not matched to a gene. The V gene's germline CDR1 is SGHDT and CDR2 YYEEEE. CDR3 length: 14 residues. The CDR3 loop reads CASSGGTGLTEAFF. The CDR3 region has the DNA TGTGCCAGCAGCGGAGGGACAGGGCTCACTGAAGCTTTCTTT.

The V call is TRBV6-5, the J call TRBJ1-5; D remains unclear. The germline V gene has CDR1 MNHEY and CDR2 SVGAGI. This CDR3 has 14 amino acids. The ends were cut back, 3 bases at V and 4 bases at J, with 10 bases in the middle. The CDR3, as DNA: TGTGCCAGCAGTTATCGCATAGGAAATCAGCCCCAGCATTTT. Translation gives CASSYRIGNQPQHF.

V is TRBV7-3 and J is TRBJ1-2; 7 bases map to TRBD1. The CDR3 is 15 amino acids. CDR1 and CDR2 from the germline V gene are SGHTA and FQGTGA. V dropped 5 bases and J dropped 3; count of bases not matched to a gene: 9. The CDR3 is CASSPTGTGDYGYTF. In DNA form, the CDR3 reads TGTGCCAGCAGCCCAACGGGAACAGGGGACTATGGCTACACCTTC.

The rearrangement uses TRBV5-6 and TRBJ1-1; maybe TRBD1 (5 bases). Germline loops: CDR1 SGHDT, CDR2 YYEEEE. This CDR3 spans 14 amino acids. V shed 4 bases and J shed 3 bases, with 13 bases lying between them. The chain's CDR3 is CASSPGGLDTEAFF. The CDR3 DNA is TGTGCCAGCAGCCCCGGGGGACTCGACACTGAAGCTTTCTTT. The entire variable domain, with the rest obtained from reference TRBV5-6 and TRBJ1-1, is as follows: DAGVTQSPTHLIKTRGQQVTLRCSPKSGHDTVSWYQQALGQGPQFIFQYYEEEERQRGNFPDRFSGHQFPNYSSELNVNALLLGDSALYLCASSPGGLDTEAFFGQGTRLTVV.

The rearrangement joins TRBV28 to TRBJ2-7; a possible D gene is TRBD1 (6 bases). V was cut by 4 bases and J by 2 bases, with 9 bases left in between. The germline V gene encodes CDR1 MDHEN and CDR2 SYDVKM. CDR3 length: 13 residues. DNA for the CDR3: TGTGCCAGCAGTTACGGACAGCCCTACGAGCAGTACTTC. It translates to CASSYGQPYEQYF.

V is TRBV7-9 and J is TRBJ2-7; D not resolved. The CDR3 loop spans 13 amino acids. V lost 4 bases and J lost 5, with 12 bases in between. CDR1 SEHNR and CDR2 FQNEAQ come from the germline V gene (reference sequence). The CDR3 region has the DNA TGTGCCAGCAGCTACTCAGCATCCCACGAGCAGTACTTC. Protein sequence: CASSYSASHEQYF.

The chain couples TRBV10-2 to TRBJ1-5; D perhaps matches TRBD1 (6 bases). Germline V lookup: CDR1 WSHSY, CDR2 SAAADI. The CDR3 runs to 21 residues. Trimming took off 0 bases at V and 3 bases at J, with 27 bases between the two ends. The CDR3 reads CASSESPSPLRGQSDNQPQHF. DNA of the CDR3: TGCGCCAGCAGTGAGTCACCTTCCCCCCTTAGGGGACAATCAGACAATCAGCCCCAGCATTTT.

The rearrangement links TRBV28 to TRBJ1-1; tentatively, D is TRBD1 (5 bases). The germline V gene encodes CDR1 MDHEN and CDR2 SYDVKM. Trimming shortened V by 7 bases and J by 2 bases, and 23 bases separated the two germline ends. The CDR3 covers 17 residues. CDR3 bases: TGTGCCAGCACTCATCCTCGTGGGGTGGGGGTTAACACTGAAGCTTTCTTT. Translated, it gives CASTHPRGVGVNTEAFF.

V is TRBV6-6 and J is TRBJ2-3, with D unclear. Deletions cut 2 bases from V and 0 bases from J, with 9 bases between. This CDR3 has 15 amino acids. Germline V gives CDR1 MNHNY, CDR2 SVGAGI (reference sequence). The CDR3 DNA sequence: TGTGCCAGCAGTTACGGCGCACTTAGCACAGATACGCAGTATTTT. Its translation: CASSYGALSTDTQYF.

The sample holds one count of this clone. The V gene is TRBV5-1, the J gene TRBJ2-7, with 9 nucleotides matching TRBD2. V was clipped by 2 bases and J by 0 bases; unmatched bases: 6. From germline, CDR1 is SGHRS and CDR2 YFSETQ. The CDR3 length is 16 residues. The CDR3 is CASSFDPSGDSYEQYF. CDR3 DNA sequence: TGCGCCAGCAGCTTTGATCCTAGCGGGGACTCCTACGAGCAGTACTTC.

Comment on this clone: Other DNA sequences in this specimen translate into the identical CDR3. The V and J genes are TRBV10-3 and TRBJ1-2, with D possibly TRBD1 on 6 matching bases. Between the trimmed V and J ends, which lost 0 bases and 5 bases, there was a span of 10 bases. The CDR3 sequence is 14 residues long. Germline V gene lookup returns CDR1 ENHRY and CDR2 SYGVKD. Written as DNA, the CDR3 is TGTGCCATCAGTGAGTCGACAGGAGGATATGGCTACACCTTC. It translates to CAISESTGGYGYTF.

This chain uses TRBV7-9 with TRBJ1-4, with D possibly being TRBD1 (5 bases). The CDR3 runs 13 residues. Trimming left V 1 base short and J 8 bases short, with 8 bases between. Per germline, CDR1 SEHNR and CDR2 FQNEAQ (reference sequence). This chain's CDR3 is CASSLVTEEKLFF. The CDR3 DNA sequence: TGTGCCAGCAGCTTAGTGACAGAGGAAAAACTGTTTTTT. Combining the CDR3 with reference TRBV7-9 and TRBJ1-4 gives the whole variable domain DTGVSQNPRHKITKRGQNVTFRCDPISEHNRLYWYRQTLGQGPEFLTYFQNEAQLEKSRLLSDRFSAERPKGSFSTLEIQRTEQGDSAMYLCASSLVTEEKLFFGSGTQLSVL.

In regard to this clone: The junction differs from germline at one of its ends, possibly a read error. Here the CDR3 reads CASSPQAGLGLSDQPQHF. The CDR3 coding sequence is TGTGCCAGCAGCCCACAGGCTGGTCTGGGGCTTAGCGATCAGCCCCAGCATTTT. The chain recombines TRBV27 with TRBJ1-5, with D tentatively TRBD1 (5 bases). The germline gives CDR1 MNHEY, CDR2 SMNVEV (reference sequence). The length of the CDR3 is 18 residues.

This clone was found once. The chain recombines TRBV25-1 with TRBJ1-1; D is possibly TRBD1 (6 bases). The ends were cut back, 6 bases at V and 2 bases at J, with 19 bases in the middle. The CDR3 spans 16 residues. Germline lookup yields CDR1 MGHDK and CDR2 SYGVNS. CDR3 bases: TGTGCCAGCAGATTGGGGGCTGGCACCATTAACACTGAAGCTTTCTTT. It codes for CASRLGAGTINTEAFF.